The rows below give T cell receptor beta chains drawn from one sample of a study of neurological immune-mediated disorders. MiXCR was run by TCRdb on the 5' RACE reads, yielding one entry per CDR3 protein. The table includes tens of thousands of distinct CDR3 sequences, approximately 3.7% detected once. Material: PBMCs. These receptor sequences come from a woman in her fifties or sixties with multiple sclerosis. Each CDR3 is given with its conserved first and last residue. The D gene is left open where the match is weak. Part of the rows lack a size; the others show once, few, many or a class for expanded clones.

J gene: TRBJ2-1; D gene: -; clone size: many; V gene: TRBV12-3/TRBV12-4; CDR3 DNA: TGTGCCAGCAGTTTCGGGCTTATCGGTGAGCAGTTCTTC; CDR3 protein: CASSFGLIGEQFF
J gene: TRBJ1-1; D gene: -; clone size: few; V gene: TRBV4-3; CDR3 DNA: TGCGCCAGCAGCCAAAGCCGGGACACTGAAGCTTTCTTT; CDR3 protein: CASSQSRDTEAFF
J gene: TRBJ2-6; D gene: -; clone size: many; V gene: TRBV10-3; CDR3 DNA: TGTGCCATCAGGGGAACAGGGAGCTCTGGGGCCAACGTCCTGACTTTC; CDR3 protein: CAIRGTGSSGANVLTF
J gene: TRBJ2-3; D gene: TRBD2; clone size: many; V gene: TRBV18; CDR3 DNA: TGTGCCAGCTCACCTACTAGCGGTCGAGATACGCAGTATTTT; CDR3 protein: CASSPTSGRDTQYF
J gene: TRBJ2-2; D gene: -; clone size: many; V gene: TRBV5-1; CDR3 DNA: TGCGCCAGCAGCTACGACAGTAACACCGGGGAGCTGTTTTTT; CDR3 protein: CASSYDSNTGELFF
J gene: TRBJ2-6; D gene: TRBD1; clone size: few; V gene: TRBV2; CDR3 DNA: TGTGCCAGCAGGAGGGGGCTCTCTGGGGCCAACGTCCTGACTTTC; CDR3 protein: CASRRGLSGANVLTF
J gene: TRBJ2-5; D gene: TRBD2; clone size: many; V gene: TRBV24-1; CDR3 DNA: TGTGCCACCAGTGACGGGGGGTCGGGACTAGCGGATGAGACCCAGTACTTC; CDR3 protein: CATSDGGSGLADETQYF
J gene: TRBJ2-1; D gene: TRBD2; clone size: medium-sized; V gene: TRBV3-1; CDR3 DNA: TGTGCCAGCAGCCTGGGGACTAGCGGGAGGAATGAGCAGTTCTTC; CDR3 protein: CASSLGTSGRNEQFF
J gene: TRBJ2-5; D gene: -; clone size: many; V gene: TRBV4-3; CDR3 DNA: TGCGCCAGCAGCCAAGGGGGGCGAAAAGAGACCCAGTACTTC; CDR3 protein: CASSQGGRKETQYF
J gene: TRBJ2-4; D gene: -; clone size: many; V gene: TRBV29-1; CDR3 DNA: TGCAGCGCCTCCGGGACGCTGGGAGCCAAAAACATTCAGTACTTC; CDR3 protein: CSASGTLGAKNIQYF
J gene: TRBJ2-1; D gene: TRBD2; clone size: many; V gene: TRBV5-4; CDR3 DNA: TGTGCCAGTGGGCGGGAGGGGAATGAGCAGTTCTTC; CDR3 protein: CASGREGNEQFF
J gene: TRBJ1-2; D gene: TRBD1; clone size: many; V gene: TRBV7-8; CDR3 DNA: TGTGCCAGCAGCGTGACAGGGTCAGATGGCTACACCTTC; CDR3 protein: CASSVTGSDGYTF
J gene: TRBJ2-3; D gene: -; clone size: many; V gene: TRBV20-1; CDR3 DNA: TGCAGTGCTAGAGATTGGTACAGACGCACAGATACGCAGTATTTT; CDR3 protein: CSARDWYRRTDTQYF
J gene: TRBJ2-1; D gene: -; clone size: many; V gene: TRBV20-1; CDR3 DNA: TGCAGTGCTAGGACACTGAAAGTAGGGGATTTTTACAATGAGCAGTTCTTC; CDR3 protein: CSARTLKVGDFYNEQFF
J gene: TRBJ1-3; D gene: -; clone size: many; V gene: TRBV7-2; CDR3 DNA: TGTGCCAGCAGCTTAGCCAGGGTGGGAAACACCATATATTTT; CDR3 protein: CASSLARVGNTIYF
J gene: TRBJ2-3; D gene: -; clone size: -; V gene: TRBV20-1; CDR3 DNA: TGCAGTGCTAGAGACAGGGAGCGCATAGATACGCAGTATTTT; CDR3 protein: CSARDRERIDTQYF
J gene: TRBJ2-1; D gene: TRBD2; clone size: many; V gene: TRBV6-6; CDR3 DNA: TGTGCCAGCAGGGAACCCTTAGCGGGCAGCTCCTACAATGAGCAGTTCTTC; CDR3 protein: CASREPLAGSSYNEQFF
J gene: TRBJ1-5; D gene: -; clone size: many; V gene: TRBV6-6; CDR3 DNA: TGTGCCAGCAGTTATGGGGGACAAGGCAATCAGCCCCAGCATTTT; CDR3 protein: CASSYGGQGNQPQHF
J gene: TRBJ1-5; D gene: TRBD1; clone size: -; V gene: TRBV20-1; CDR3 DNA: TGCAGTGCTCATACAGGGGGGGATCAGCCCCAGAATTTT; CDR3 protein: CSAHTGGDQPQNF
J gene: TRBJ1-1; D gene: -; clone size: many; V gene: TRBV5-1; CDR3 DNA: TGCGCCAGCAGCTCCCAGGGCGGCACTGAAGCTTTCTTT; CDR3 protein: CASSSQGGTEAFF
J gene: TRBJ2-1; D gene: -; clone size: many; V gene: TRBV12-3/TRBV12-4; CDR3 DNA: TGTGCCAGCATGGGGCCGGGGTACGGGGGTGAGCAGTTCTTC; CDR3 protein: CASMGPGYGGEQFF
J gene: TRBJ1-5; D gene: -; clone size: many; V gene: TRBV15; CDR3 DNA: TGTGCCACCAGCAGAGAGGGTGACACCTATCAGCCCCAGCATTTT; CDR3 protein: CATSREGDTYQPQHF
J gene: TRBJ1-2; D gene: -; clone size: many; V gene: TRBV20-1; CDR3 DNA: TGCAGTGCTAACAGGGAGGATCGCACCTTC; CDR3 protein: CSANREDRTF
J gene: TRBJ2-5; D gene: TRBD1; clone size: many; V gene: TRBV5-1; CDR3 DNA: TGCGCCAGCAGCTTGATGAGGGGGCGAGGCGAGACCCAGTACTTC; CDR3 protein: CASSLMRGRGETQYF
J gene: TRBJ1-1; D gene: -; clone size: many; V gene: TRBV29-1; CDR3 DNA: TGCAGCGGGAGGGGAGGGAACACTGAAGCTTTCTTT; CDR3 protein: CSGRGGNTEAFF
J gene: TRBJ1-5; D gene: TRBD1; clone size: few; V gene: TRBV12-3/TRBV12-4; CDR3 DNA: TGTGCCAGCAGGTCCGGGACAGGCAACAATCAGCCCCAGCATTTT; CDR3 protein: CASRSGTGNNQPQHF
J gene: TRBJ2-1; D gene: -; clone size: many; V gene: TRBV7-2; CDR3 DNA: TGTGCCAGCAGCTCCCTCTCACCCGGGCGCTCCTACAATGAGCAGTTCTTC; CDR3 protein: CASSSLSPGRSYNEQFF
J gene: TRBJ2-3; D gene: -; clone size: many; V gene: TRBV11-2; CDR3 DNA: TGTGCCAGCAGCTCCGACCTAGCAGATACGCAGTATTTT; CDR3 protein: CASSSDLADTQYF
J gene: TRBJ1-1; D gene: -; clone size: many; V gene: TRBV15; CDR3 DNA: TGTGCCACCAGCAGAGAGGAGGCCCCCACTGAAGCTTTCTTT; CDR3 protein: CATSREEAPTEAFF
J gene: TRBJ2-6; D gene: TRBD2; clone size: many; V gene: TRBV9; CDR3 DNA: TGTGCCAGCAGCGTAACGGGGGGCTCTGGGGCCAACGTCCTGACTTTC; CDR3 protein: CASSVTGGSGANVLTF
J gene: TRBJ2-7; D gene: TRBD2; clone size: many; V gene: TRBV6-5; CDR3 DNA: TGTGCCAGCAGCCCCCTTAGCGGGAGCCCCTACGAGCAGTACTTC; CDR3 protein: CASSPLSGSPYEQYF
J gene: TRBJ2-2; D gene: TRBD2; clone size: many; V gene: TRBV5-1; CDR3 DNA: TGCGCCAGCAGCTTGAGATCGGGACTAGCGGGTACCGGGGAGCTGTTTTTT; CDR3 protein: CASSLRSGLAGTGELFF
J gene: TRBJ2-4; D gene: -; clone size: many; V gene: TRBV7-9; CDR3 DNA: TGTGCCAGCAGGGAAGGGCCAGGCTTCGACATTCAGTACTTC; CDR3 protein: CASREGPGFDIQYF